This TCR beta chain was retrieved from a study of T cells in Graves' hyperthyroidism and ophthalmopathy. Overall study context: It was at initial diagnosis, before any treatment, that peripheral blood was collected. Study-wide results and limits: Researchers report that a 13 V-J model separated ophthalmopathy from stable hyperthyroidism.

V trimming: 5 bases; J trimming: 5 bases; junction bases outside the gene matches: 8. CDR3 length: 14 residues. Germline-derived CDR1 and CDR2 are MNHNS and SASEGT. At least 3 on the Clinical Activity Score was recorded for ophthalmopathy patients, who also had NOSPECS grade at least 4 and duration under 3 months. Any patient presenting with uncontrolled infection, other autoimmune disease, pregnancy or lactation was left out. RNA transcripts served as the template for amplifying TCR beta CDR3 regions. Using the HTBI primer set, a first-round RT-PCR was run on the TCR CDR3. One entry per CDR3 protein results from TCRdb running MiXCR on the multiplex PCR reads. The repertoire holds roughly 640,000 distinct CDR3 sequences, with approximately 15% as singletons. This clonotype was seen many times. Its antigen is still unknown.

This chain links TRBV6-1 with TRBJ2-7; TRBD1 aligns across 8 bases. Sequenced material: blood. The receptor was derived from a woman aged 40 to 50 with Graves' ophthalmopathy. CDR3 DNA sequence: TGTGCCAGCAGTTCTTACAGGGGGATTAACGAGCAGTACTTC. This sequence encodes CASSSYRGINEQYF.